Included here is one TCR beta chain sequence, with context. Germline V gene sequence: CDR1 MRHNA, CDR2 SNTAGT. The CDR3 extends over 14 amino acids. Trimming removed 6 bases from V and 6 bases from J, with 15 bases in between. This record belongs to a study of blood T cell repertoires in COVID-19. Study-wide context: The analysed material was cDNA or gDNA that came from T cells, B-cell-depleted T cells, or PBMCs.

Source study methods: From reference gene primer amplification, estimates of nucleated cell counts were derived. Produced via immunoSEQ multiplex PCR; TCRdb's table is partial and in-frame only. V and J calls and clone size follow that table, whereas D and trimming were derived from the DNA. In the table there are about 200,000 clones, around nine tenths of which are singletons. The sample was peripheral blood. V is TRBV6-4 and J is TRBJ2-1; TRBD1 is a possible D gene (6 bases). The TCR was taken from a young man with active or convalescent COVID-19. In DNA form, the CDR3 reads TGTGCCAGCAGCCCACAGGGAGAGGGCAATGAGCAGTTCTTC. Amino acid sequence: CASSPQGEGNEQFF.